Presented here are 19 T cell receptor beta chains from one specimen sequenced in a study of response to subunit inactivated influenza vaccine. TCRdb ran MiXCR on the RT-PCR reads and lists one entry per CDR3 protein. The data hold about 780,000 distinct CDR3 sequences, with 18% observed a single time. The sample consisted of PBMCs from blood, taken roughly 5 days after vaccination. Receptors originate from a man aged 45-65 years who received an inactivated influenza vaccine.

This clonotype was seen only a few times. This chain links TRBV6-2 or TRBV6-3 with TRBJ2-3; D possibly corresponds to TRBD1 (6 bases). V shed 0 bases and J shed 11 bases, with 15 bases lying between them. CDR3 size: 14 residues. Germline CDR1 MNHEY, CDR2 SVGEGT. The CDR3 here is CASSYSNREWKQYF. The CDR3 coding sequence is TGTGCCAGCAGTTACTCGAACAGGGAATGGAAGCAGTATTTT.

This chain links TRBV20-1 with TRBJ2-4; TRBD2 agrees at 7 bases. The CDR3 has 16 amino acids. Germline lookup yields CDR1 DFQATT and CDR2 SNEGSKA (reference sequence). Trimming at V came to 5 bases and at J to 1 base, leaving 11 bases not matched to a gene. The CDR3 coding sequence is TGCAGTGCTCACCCCTTGGACGGGGGGGCCAAAAACATTCAGTACTTC. Its protein is CSAHPLDGGAKNIQYF.

This clonotype was seen at least ten times. V and J are TRBV10-3 and TRBJ1-1; no firm D call. Per the germline V gene, CDR1 is ENHRY and CDR2 is SYGVKD. V lost 2 bases and J lost 4, with 8 bases in between. The CDR3 sequence is 13 residues long. The CDR3 loop is CAISETHTTEAFF. The CDR3 nucleotides are TGTGCCATCAGTGAGACGCATACCACTGAAGCTTTCTTT.

The CDR3 reads CASSLSSGKDEQYF. For the CDR3, the DNA is TGCGCCAGCAGCTTGTCGTCAGGGAAGGACGAGCAGTACTTC. The rearrangement joins TRBV5-1 to TRBJ2-7, with D maybe TRBD1 (5 bases). V lost 1 base and J lost 5, with 13 bases in between. Germline CDR1 reads SGHRS; CDR2 reads YFSETQ. The CDR3 loop spans 14 amino acids.

This clonotype was recorded a few times. This sequence joins TRBV20-1 and TRBJ1-1; a weak D match, TRBD1 (6 bases). Per germline, CDR1 DFQATT and CDR2 SNEGSKA (reference sequence). Trimming took 5 bases from V and 0 from J, leaving 10 bases between them. The CDR3 consists of 13 residues. The CDR3 nucleotides are TGCAGTGCTTTTACAGGGATGAACACTGAAGCTTTCTTT. It codes for CSAFTGMNTEAFF.

In this sample, this clonotype turned up many times. The rearrangement joins TRBV7-2 to TRBJ2-1; no firm D call. Germline-derived CDR1 and CDR2 are SGHTA and FQGNSA. This CDR3 region has 13 residues. The germline V and J ends were trimmed by 4 bases and 3 bases, with 7 bases remaining between them. The CDR3 sequence is CASSWNSYNEQFF. The DNA of the CDR3 is TGTGCCAGCAGCTGGAACAGCTACAATGAGCAGTTCTTC.

This clonotype was counted ten times or more. The J gene is TRBJ2-5, the V gene TRBV15, with 8 bases fitting TRBD2. Germline V gene lookup returns CDR1 LNHNV and CDR2 YYDKDF (reference sequence). CDR3 length: 14 amino acids. The CDR3 sequence: CATNTGGIQETQYF. As DNA, the CDR3 is TGTGCGACTAACACGGGGGGGATTCAAGAGACCCAGTACTTC. The full variable domain, completed using reference TRBV15 and TRBJ2-5, is DAMVIQNPRYQVTQFGKPVTLSCSQTLNHNVMYWYQQKSSQAPKLLFHYYDKDFNNEADTPDNFQSRRPNTSFCFLDIRSPGLGDTAMYLCATNTGGIQETQYFGPGTRLLVL.

There are many counts of this clonotype. CDR3: CATSDFGGHETQYF. Here the CDR3 DNA reads TGTGCCACCAGTGATTTCGGGGGCCATGAGACCCAGTACTTC. The gene calls are TRBV24-1 and TRBJ2-5; either TRBD1 or TRBD2 may fit D (6 bases each). V lost 1 base to trimming and J lost 5 bases, with 10 bases between them. In germline, CDR1 is KGHDR, CDR2 SFDVKD. This CDR3 has 14 amino acids.

The chain combines TRBV15 with TRBJ2-2; D is uncertain. CDR1 LNHNV and CDR2 YYDKDF come from the germline V gene (reference sequence). The CDR3 totals 13 residues. The V end lost 5 bases, the J end lost 0 bases, and 4 bases lay between the germline ends. Here the CDR3 reads CATSPTNTGELFF. In DNA, the CDR3 is TGTGCCACCAGCCCCACGAACACCGGGGAGCTGTTTTTT.

This clonotype was counted at least ten times. The chain employs TRBV6-2 or TRBV6-3 and TRBJ1-5, with D tentatively TRBD1 (5 bases). V lost 8 bases and J lost 4, with 18 bases in between. This CDR3 region has 15 residues. Germline V gives CDR1 MNHEY, CDR2 SVGEGT. The CDR3 protein is CASGETRQNNQPQHF. For the CDR3, the DNA is TGTGCCAGCGGGGAAACCCGACAGAATAATCAGCCCCAGCATTTT.

Comment on this clonotype: The junction shows a germline mismatch at one end, possibly a read error. The rearrangement links TRBV11-2 to TRBJ2-1; TRBD2 matches at 11 bases. The CDR3 is made up of 19 amino acids. In germline, CDR1 is SGHAT, CDR2 FQNNGV. Written as DNA, the CDR3 is TGTGCCAGCAGGTTAGGGACTACTAGCGGGAGACGAAGCTACAATGAGCAGTTCTTC. The encoded protein is CASRLGTTSGRRSYNEQFF.

This chain uses TRBV20-1 with TRBJ2-3; 9 positions agree with TRBD1. Germline V gene sequence: CDR1 DFQATT, CDR2 SNEGSKA (reference sequence). There are 16 residues in the CDR3. Germline trimming cut 5 bases from V and 8 bases from J; bases unmatched to any gene: 17. In nucleotides, the CDR3 is TGCAGTGCTGGCGGGACAGGGCGGGGGAAACCTGCTACGCAGTATTTT. This gives the protein CSAGGTGRGKPATQYF.

This clonotype came up a few times. As DNA, the CDR3 is TGCAGCGTTGAAGCGGGAAAGGGAACACGGGAGCAGTACTTC. This encodes CSVEAGKGTREQYF. The chain couples TRBV29-1 to TRBJ2-7, with D possibly TRBD2 on 5 matching bases. CDR1 and CDR2 from the germline V gene are SQVTM and ANQGSEA. This CDR3 comprises 14 residues. Trimming took off 1 base at V and 7 bases at J, with 17 bases between the two ends.

This clonotype was seen more than once but under ten times. The chain joins TRBV15 to TRBJ2-5, with a possible D match to TRBD2 (5 bases). This CDR3 has 14 amino acids. Germline CDR1 is LNHNV and CDR2 is YYDKDF (reference sequence). The V and J ends lost 7 bases and 4 bases respectively, with 16 bases between them. CDR3 in amino acids: CATKLDHGGETQYF. CDR3 in DNA: TGTGCCACCAAACTGGACCACGGAGGAGAGACCCAGTACTTC.

This clonotype showed up just a few times. This rearrangement joins TRBV20-1 to TRBJ2-7, with D possibly being TRBD1 or TRBD2 (5 bases each). V lost 7 bases and J lost 12, with 13 bases in between. The CDR3 spans 9 residues. The germline CDR1 and CDR2 sequences are DFQATT and SNEGSKA (reference sequence). CDR3 loop: CSVRQGPYF. The CDR3 region has the DNA TGCAGTGTGAGGCAGGGACCGTACTTC.

V gene TRBV3-1 combines with J gene TRBJ2-6, with D hard to call. Germline V CDR1 and CDR2: LGHDT, YNNKEL (reference sequence). V was clipped by 6 bases and J by 2 bases, with 11 bases between them. There are 15 residues in the CDR3. CDR3 loop: CASSHSTAGANVLTF. The DNA of the CDR3 is TGTGCCAGCAGTCATTCCACGGCTGGGGCCAACGTCCTGACTTTC.

V gene TRBV11-2 combines with J gene TRBJ2-5; D is unresolved. V was pared by 1 base and J by 4 bases, with 7 bases between. CDR3 length equals 13 residues. CDR1 SGHAT and CDR2 FQNNGV come from the germline V gene. The chain's CDR3 is CASSLVRRETQYF. The CDR3 DNA reads TGTGCCAGCAGCTTAGTCCGGCGAGAGACCCAGTACTTC.

In this sample, this clonotype turned up many times. The chain employs TRBV7-2 and TRBJ2-7; no definite D call. Trimming removed 5 bases at V and 7 bases at J, with 9 bases between. Germline V gene sequence: CDR1 SGHTA, CDR2 FQGNSA. There are 11 residues in the CDR3. CDR3 sequence (DNA): TGTGCCAGCAGCCTCTATAATGAGCAGTACTTC. Encoded protein: CASSLYNEQYF.

The chain recombines TRBV4-1 with TRBJ2-7; 11 bases are a match to TRBD2. Germline V gives CDR1 MGHRA, CDR2 YSYEKL. The trim removed 1 base at V and 9 bases at J, leaving 14 bases unmatched. The CDR3 consists of 17 residues. CDR3: CASSQVLLAGAVDGQYF. The CDR3 DNA reads as TGCGCCAGCAGCCAAGTCCTACTAGCGGGAGCTGTTGATGGGCAGTACTTC.